This TCR beta chain was sequenced for a study of blood T cell repertoires in COVID-19. The overall study: Spain, Italy and the United States supplied samples that represented acute and convalescent COVID-19. Nucleic acid was either cDNA or gDNA, and it came from T cells, B-cell-depleted T cells, or PBMCs.

Germline CDR1 SGDLS, CDR2 YYNGEE. Trimming pared 2 bases from V and 0 bases from J, leaving 7 bases between. The CDR3 is 14 amino acids. In the original processing: Scientists estimated how many nucleated cells there were by amplifying reference gene primers. Some clones are missing from TCRdb's copy, which holds only in-frame ones; the method was immunoSEQ multiplex PCR. The V and J calls and the clone size are those of that table, but D and trimming were determined from the DNA. Counted here are under 350,000 clones, 70% to 90% occurring once; the ten biggest clones make up around 7.8%. Sequences were obtained from peripheral blood. The sequence derives from a human donor in a cohort sampled during active COVID-19. The chain recombines TRBV9 with TRBJ2-3, with D possibly matching TRBD1 (5 bases). The CDR3 region is CASSVGQSTDTQYF. The CDR3 nucleotides read TGTGCCAGCAGCGTGGGGCAGAGCACAGATACGCAGTATTTT.